The clone carrying this TCR beta chain was picked up many times. Its target is not known. The data belong to a study of Graves' ophthalmopathy and Graves' hyperthyroidism. Study-level results: Ophthalmopathy was separated from stable hyperthyroidism by a 13-signature model with approximately 91% sensitivity and approximately 81% specificity. Blood repertoires reportedly contained most expanded thyroid clonotypes above 0.001 frequency.

Other autoimmune diseases, uncontrolled infections, pregnancy or lactation excluded patients from enrollment. PBMCs were isolated by Ficoll-Paque density gradient centrifugation, using about 10 ml of fresh peripheral blood as the starting material. The CDR3 is 15 residues long. V lost 2 bases to trimming and J lost 4 bases, with 12 bases between them. The germline CDR1 and CDR2 sequences are LNHDA and SQIVND (reference sequence). TCR beta CDR3 amplification used RNA transcripts. HTBI primers were employed in first-round RT-PCR, then a second-round multiplex PCR followed. TCRdb reanalysed the multiplex PCR reads using MiXCR and keeps one entry per CDR3 protein. The sample contains about 50,000 distinct CDR3 sequences, approximately 50% of which appear only once.

The clonotype comes from an adult woman with Graves' ophthalmopathy. Sequenced sample: peripheral blood. This chain uses TRBV19 with TRBJ2-1; D is unclear. The CDR3 loop is CASSIMVASYNEQFF. As DNA, the CDR3 is TGTGCCAGTAGTATAATGGTGGCGTCTTACAATGAGCAGTTCTTC.